This entry features one TCR beta chain sequence. Assay used: immunoSEQ multiplex PCR; TCRdb lists only in-frame clones, some missing. The data hold under 120,000 clones, with approximately 93% observed a single time. Germline CDR1 reads SGHRS; CDR2 reads YFSETQ. Trimming stripped 7 bases from V and 1 base from J, with 11 bases between. The CDR3 covers 13 residues. These data are taken from a study of T cell changes during pregnancy in multiple sclerosis. This sequence was found in a female donor with multiple sclerosis, enrolled in a pregnancy study. This sample comprised peripheral blood, obtained after pregnancy. The chain joins TRBV5-1 to TRBJ1-1; D uncertain. The CDR3 protein is CASSRSENTEAFF. The CDR3 coding sequence is TGCGCCAGCTCTCGTAGTGAGAACACTGAAGCTTTCTTT.